A single count supports the clone carrying this T cell receptor beta chain. This specimen comes from a study of T cell responses to AZD1222 COVID-19 vaccine. TCRdb's copy holds only in-frame clones and misses some; the assay was immunoSEQ multiplex PCR. The sample consists of 120,000 to 150,000 clones, around 88% of them appearing once. This CDR3 is 15 amino acids long. Germline V gene lookup returns CDR1 MNHEY and CDR2 SVGAGI. Trimming took 2 bases from V and 10 from J; bases not matched to a gene: 7. The J gene is TRBJ1-6, the V gene TRBV6-5; TRBD1 matches at 8 bases. Here the sequenced sample was peripheral blood, taken on day 0 of AZD1222 vaccination. This TCR was sampled from an adult in good health. CDR3: CASSYGRQGKSPLHF. CDR3 nucleotides: TGTGCCAGCAGTTACGGTCGACAGGGGAAGTCACCCCTCCACTTT.